This is a list of T cell receptor beta chains from one sample in a study of T-cell memory formation after mild COVID-19. TCRdb recomputed calls from the 5' RACE reads with MiXCR, one row per CDR3 protein. The repertoire holds 550,000 to 700,000 distinct CDR3 sequences, with about 20% as singletons. Sequencing was done on a sample of PBMCs or a T cell subset sorted from them (not recorded which). These receptor sequences come from an adult woman who had mild COVID-19 (a few samples of this study predate the infection). Cell type and time point are not known. The CDR3 runs from the conserved cysteine through the conserved F or W. The order of the fields is D gene, J gene, clone size, V gene, CDR3 protein, CDR3 DNA. D genes are given only for firm matches. Some rows have no size entry. The others give once, few or many, or a class for an expanded clone.

NA TRBJ1-6 few TRBV14 CASSQVAGDGNSPLHF TGTGCCAGCAGCCAAGTAGCGGGGGACGGGAATTCACCCCTCCACTTT
NA TRBJ2-5 few TRBV5-1 CASSLAVSGTQYF TGCGCCAGCAGCTTGGCCGTTTCAGGCACCCAGTACTTC
TRBD1 TRBJ1-2 NA TRBV7-9 CASSFQGVDGYTF TGTGCCAGCAGTTTCCAGGGGGTGGACGGCTACACCTTC
TRBD1 TRBJ2-1 NA TRBV15 CATSRDRTGTFNEQFF TGTGCCACCAGCAGAGATAGGACAGGAACATTCAATGAGCAGTTCTTC
TRBD1 TRBJ2-7 few TRBV18 CASSPPWTGGFLNEQYF TGTGCCAGCTCACCACCCTGGACAGGGGGATTCCTTAACGAGCAGTACTTC
NA TRBJ2-4 NA TRBV20-1 CSARGRFMRELAKNIQYF TGCAGTGCTAGGGGTCGGTTTATGAGGGAGCTAGCCAAAAACATTCAGTACTTC
TRBD2 TRBJ2-5 NA TRBV4-1 CASSQDRSSGGIGETQYF TGCGCCAGCAGCCAAGATCGGTCTAGCGGGGGTATAGGGGAGACCCAGTACTTC
NA TRBJ1-5 few TRBV20-1 CSARVVGGGYQPQHF TGCAGTGCTAGAGTGGTCGGGGGGGGCTATCAGCCCCAGCATTTT
TRBD1 TRBJ2-7 NA TRBV4-2 CASSQKGTGGYEQYF TGTGCCAGCAGCCAAAAGGGGACAGGGGGCTACGAGCAGTACTTC
NA TRBJ1-1 few TRBV12-3/TRBV12-4 CASSFVQGIREAFF TGTGCCAGCAGTTTTGTACAGGGTATACGAGAAGCTTTCTTT
TRBD1 TRBJ1-5 NA TRBV12-3/TRBV12-4 CASSLGDRGQPQHF TGTGCCAGCAGTTTAGGTGACAGGGGACAGCCCCAGCATTTT
TRBD2 TRBJ2-1 many TRBV7-3 CASSLPLGTSGSGAGNEQFF TGTGCCAGCAGCTTACCCCTCGGGACTAGCGGTTCCGGGGCCGGGAATGAGCAGTTCTTC
TRBD1 TRBJ2-3 NA TRBV7-9 CASSSGQRTQYF TGTGCCAGCAGCTCGGGACAGAGGACGCAGTATTTT
NA TRBJ2-1 NA TRBV12-3/TRBV12-4 CASSQGPGENEQFF TGTGCCAGCAGTCAGGGCCCCGGGGAAAATGAGCAGTTCTTC
NA TRBJ2-4 NA TRBV12-3/TRBV12-4 CASSLGIEAKNIQYF TGTGCCAGCAGTTTAGGCATAGAAGCCAAAAACATTCAGTACTTC
NA TRBJ2-7 few TRBV27 CASSSYAYYEQYF TGTGCCAGCAGTTCATACGCTTACTACGAGCAGTACTTC
TRBD2 TRBJ2-5 NA TRBV3-1 CASSQDRGGMETQYF TGTGCCAGCAGCCAAGATAGGGGAGGGATGGAGACCCAGTACTTC
NA TRBJ2-1 few TRBV12-3/TRBV12-4 CASSPRRVDNEQFF TGTGCCAGCAGCCCTCGGAGGGTAGACAATGAGCAGTTCTTC
NA TRBJ2-5 few TRBV7-3 CASSFTVSEETQYF TGTGCCAGCAGCTTCACGGTGAGCGAAGAGACCCAGTACTTC
NA TRBJ1-1 few TRBV6-1 CASSTGGQLNTEAFF TGTGCCAGCAGTACCGGTGGACAATTGAACACTGAAGCTTTCTTT
TRBD1 TRBJ2-7 few TRBV5-5 CASSLSRGLYEQYF TGTGCCAGCAGCTTGTCCAGGGGGCTCTACGAGCAGTACTTC
TRBD1 TRBJ1-2 once TRBV5-5 CASSLVGQGFLDYGYTF TGTGCCAGCAGCTTGGTAGGACAGGGCTTTCTAGATTATGGCTACACCTTC
NA TRBJ1-1 few TRBV7-9 CASSYYKTSNTEAFF TGTGCCAGCAGCTACTACAAGACCTCGAACACTGAAGCTTTCTTT
NA TRBJ2-1 NA TRBV20-1 CSARDLQYILANEQFF TGCAGTGCTAGAGATCTTCAGTACATCCTAGCCAATGAGCAGTTCTTC
NA TRBJ1-1 NA TRBV7-9 CASSLAYGNTEAFF TGTGCCAGCAGCTTAGCGTACGGGAACACTGAAGCTTTCTTT
NA TRBJ1-2 few TRBV24-1 CATSVGHLGGYTF TGTGCCACCAGTGTCGGACACCTCGGCGGCTACACCTTC
TRBD1 TRBJ1-6 NA TRBV4-1 CASSQDRGQGGPYNSPLHF TGCGCCAGCAGCCAAGACAGGGGACAGGGAGGTCCCTATAATTCACCCCTCCACTTT
TRBD2 TRBJ2-1 NA TRBV29-1 CSVRGTSGGLVSSYNEQFF TGCAGCGTTCGAGGGACTAGCGGGGGGTTAGTGAGCTCCTACAATGAGCAGTTCTTC
NA TRBJ1-5 NA TRBV5-1 CASSLDMMGSNQPQHF TGCGCCAGCAGCCTGGACATGATGGGGAGCAATCAGCCCCAGCATTTT
TRBD2 TRBJ2-1 few TRBV4-3 CASSQDHGRAYNEQFF TGCGCCAGCAGCCAAGACCACGGGAGGGCCTACAATGAGCAGTTCTTC
NA TRBJ1-2 NA TRBV5-1 CASSFSGTSYGYTF TGCGCCAGCAGCTTTAGTGGGACTTCTTATGGCTACACCTTC
NA TRBJ1-5 few TRBV20-1 CSARAWETARSSQPQHF TGCAGTGCTAGAGCCTGGGAAACAGCTCGAAGCAGTCAGCCCCAGCATTTT
NA TRBJ2-1 NA TRBV6-2/TRBV6-3 CASSYPPPGGRPGQDEQFF TGTGCCAGCAGCTATCCACCCCCCGGGGGTCGCCCCGGTCAGGATGAGCAGTTCTTC
NA TRBJ2-7 few TRBV6-5 CASSYLGGTANEQYF TGTGCCAGCAGTTACCTCGGGGGCACTGCTAACGAGCAGTACTTC
NA TRBJ1-5 NA TRBV10-3 CAISETGNSQPQHF TGTGCCATCAGTGAAACAGGGAACTCCCAGCCCCAGCATTTT
TRBD1 TRBJ2-5 few TRBV6-1 CASSEPLQGASETQYF TGTGCCAGCAGTGAACCCTTACAGGGGGCGAGTGAGACCCAGTACTTC